Presented here are 24 T cell receptor beta chains from one specimen sequenced in a study of shared clonotypes between healthy human individuals. The repertoire was sequenced with immunoSEQ multiplex PCR; TCRdb's copy has only in-frame clones and lacks some. The sample has 2.5 million or so clones; over 85% are singletons. Sequencing was carried out using naive CD4+ T cells sorted from blood. Specified subset: CD45RA+ positively selected. These receptors came from a young man in good health.

V gene TRBV2 combines with J gene TRBJ2-5, with 10 bases aligning to TRBD2. V lost 5 bases to trimming and J lost 11 bases; unmatched junction nucleotides: 11. The germline gives CDR1 SNHLY, CDR2 FYNNEI. The CDR3 totals 14 residues. CDR3 nucleotide sequence: TGTGCCAGCAGTACAAGCGGGAGGGCAGGTGAGCAGTACTTC. Amino acid sequence: CASSTSGRAGEQYF. The whole variable domain, remainder taken from reference TRBV2 and TRBJ2-5, is EPEVTQTPSHQVTQMGQEVILRCVPISNHLYFYWYRQILGQKVEFLVSFYNNEISEKSEIFDDQFSVERPDGSNFTLKIRSTKLEDSAMYFCASSTSGRAGEQYFGPGTRLLVL.

Only one count was recorded for this clone. The V gene is TRBV2, the J gene TRBJ2-7; 9 bases line up with TRBD1. The germline V gene encodes CDR1 SNHLY and CDR2 FYNNEI. Trimming at V came to 6 bases and at J to 4 bases, leaving 4 bases not matched to a gene. This CDR3 spans 13 amino acids. This CDR3 reads CASSGTGMYEQYF. The CDR3 DNA follows: TGTGCCAGCAGCGGGACAGGGATGTACGAGCAGTACTTC.

The gene calls are TRBV19 and TRBJ1-4, with D unresolved. Per the germline V gene, CDR1 is LNHDA and CDR2 is SQIVND (reference sequence). V was clipped by 7 bases and J by 1 base, with 10 bases between them. This CDR3 comprises 14 residues. The CDR3 region has the DNA TGTGCCAGTACCGCGACAAAAACTAATGAAAAACTGTTTTTT. Residues: CASTATKTNEKLFF.

The chain couples TRBV5-1 to TRBJ2-5; D may be TRBD2 (6 bases). Germline CDR1 is SGHRS and CDR2 is YFSETQ. Trimming took 1 base from V and 5 from J, leaving 18 bases between them. The CDR3 sequence is 16 residues long. This CDR3 reads CASSLLGGATGETQYF. The CDR3 DNA is TGCGCCAGCAGCTTGCTAGGCGGGGCTACCGGGGAGACCCAGTACTTC.

This clone came up once. This chain links TRBV27 with TRBJ2-7; 8 nucleotides agree with TRBD2. Germline loops: CDR1 MNHEY, CDR2 SMNVEV (reference sequence). With V trimmed by 0 bases and J by 0 bases, 4 bases remained unmatched. The CDR3 has 16 residues. The CDR3 loop reads CASSLSFSGASYEQYF. For the CDR3, the DNA is TGTGCCAGCAGTTTATCGTTTAGCGGGGCCTCCTACGAGCAGTACTTC.

The V and J genes are TRBV20-1 and TRBJ2-1, with TRBD2 matching over 8 bases. This CDR3 has 11 residues. V lost 5 bases, J lost 9 bases, and 3 bases stayed unmatched. The germline V gene has CDR1 DFQATT and CDR2 SNEGSKA (reference sequence). The CDR3 coding sequence is TGCAGTGCTGGAGCGGGAGCTGAGCAGTTCTTC. This sequence encodes CSAGAGAEQFF.

The CDR3 here is CASSDALGTGSDEQYF. The CDR3 region has the DNA TGCGCCAGCAGTGACGCTCTAGGGACAGGGTCAGACGAGCAGTACTTC. The rearrangement uses TRBV10-1 and TRBJ2-7, with TRBD1 matching over 9 bases. This CDR3 contains 16 residues. V was clipped by 3 bases and J by 5 bases; unmatched bases: 11. Looked up from germline, CDR1 is WNHNN and CDR2 is SYGVQD (reference sequence).

The chain links TRBV5-1 to TRBJ2-5, with 9 bases lining up with TRBD1. The ends lost 2 bases at V and 0 bases at J; junction bases unmatched: 2. Germline V lookup: CDR1 SGHRS, CDR2 YFSETQ. The CDR3 has 15 residues. The CDR3 nucleotides read TGCGCCAGCAGCTTTGGGACAGGGAACCAAGAGACCCAGTACTTC. Protein: CASSFGTGNQETQYF.

V gene TRBV5-4 combines with J gene TRBJ2-3; 10 bases fit TRBD2. The CDR3 sequence is 15 residues long. Germline lookup yields CDR1 SGHNT and CDR2 YYREEE (reference sequence). The V and J ends lost 4 bases and 2 bases, in that order; junction bases with no gene match: 4. As DNA, the CDR3 is TGTGCCAGCAGCCAAGCGGGGGGGATCACAGATACGCAGTATTTT. Its translation: CASSQAGGITDTQYF. Full variable domain (outside the CDR3, taken from reference TRBV5-4 and TRBJ2-3): ETGVTQSPTHLIKTRGQQVTLRCSSQSGHNTVSWYQQALGQGPQFIFQYYREEENGRGNFPPRFSGLQFPNYSSELNVNALELDDSALYLCASSQAGGITDTQYFGPGTRLTVL.

This chain connects TRBV5-6 to TRBJ2-1, with D uncertain. Germline V gene data show CDR1 as SGHDT and CDR2 as YYEEEE. The CDR3 spans 13 residues. The V end lost 3 bases, the J end lost 7 bases, and 11 bases lay between the germline ends. The CDR3 nucleotides read TGTGCCAGCAGCTACCGATCGAAAAATGAGCAGTTCTTC. Residues: CASSYRSKNEQFF.

This chain connects TRBV9 to TRBJ2-3; 8 bases are shared with TRBD2. This CDR3 is 15 amino acids long. V dropped 4 bases and J dropped 2; count of bases not matched to a gene: 6. Germline V gene sequence: CDR1 SGDLS, CDR2 YYNGEE. The CDR3 sequence is CASSPPGGDTDTQYF. The CDR3 bases are TGTGCCAGCAGCCCCCCCGGGGGGGACACAGATACGCAGTATTTT.

This rearrangement joins TRBV28 to TRBJ1-4; TRBD1 aligns across 10 bases. V lost 5 bases, J lost 6 bases, and 6 bases stayed unmatched. Germline-derived CDR1 and CDR2 are MDHEN and SYDVKM. The CDR3 has 15 amino acids. The DNA for the CDR3 is TGTGCCAGCAGTCAGCCCGGGACAGGGGATGAAAAACTGTTTTTT. Amino acid sequence: CASSQPGTGDEKLFF.

The chain links TRBV4-1 to TRBJ2-7; maybe TRBD1 (6 bases). This CDR3 comprises 12 residues. Per the germline V gene, CDR1 is MGHRA and CDR2 is YSYEKL. V shed 4 bases and J shed 7 bases, with 11 bases lying between them. The CDR3 coding sequence is TGCGCCAGCAGCCTCCAGGGGTGGGAGCAGTACTTC. Its translation is CASSLQGWEQYF.

The chain carries TRBV15 and TRBJ1-5, with D unresolved. Germline CDR1 LNHNV, CDR2 YYDKDF (reference sequence). Trimming took off 1 base at V and 6 bases at J, with 4 bases between the two ends. The CDR3 is 12 residues long. The CDR3 DNA sequence: TGTGCCACCAGCAGAGCTAGTCAGCCCCAGCATTTT. Amino acid sequence: CATSRASQPQHF.

This sequence joins TRBV7-8 and TRBJ1-1, with D tentatively TRBD1 (5 bases). Germline values: CDR1 SGHVS, CDR2 FQNEAQ. V dropped 1 base and J dropped 6 bases, with 12 bases sitting between them. This CDR3 spans 14 amino acids. The CDR3 loop is CASSLGGSRPEAFF. CDR3 nucleotide sequence: TGTGCCAGCAGCTTAGGGGGCAGTCGCCCTGAAGCTTTCTTT.

The V call is TRBV9, the J call TRBJ1-6; D unresolved. Trimming pared 0 bases from V and 7 bases from J, leaving 11 bases between. Germline-derived CDR1 and CDR2 are SGDLS and YYNGEE. The CDR3 consists of 15 residues. The DNA of the CDR3 is TGTGCCAGCAGCGTAGACACTTACCCAAATTCACCCCTCCACTTT. Protein product: CASSVDTYPNSPLHF.

This clone was recorded once. V and J are TRBV6-1 and TRBJ2-5; 8 positions match TRBD2. The CDR3 runs 14 residues. Germline V gene lookup returns CDR1 MNHNS and CDR2 SASEGT. J gave up 5 bases and V 6 bases, and 8 bases lay outside the gene matches. The CDR3 sequence: CASRSRGGRETQYF. DNA of the CDR3: TGTGCCAGCAGATCCCGGGGGGGAAGGGAGACCCAGTACTTC.

CDR3 DNA: TGTGCCAGCAGTTGGACGACTGAAGCTTTCTTT. Protein sequence: CASSWTTEAFF. The chain is built from TRBV6-6 and TRBJ1-1; D is unresolved. CDR1 is MNHNY, CDR2 SVGAGI, per germline (reference sequence). V was trimmed by 4 bases and J by 5 bases, leaving 5 bases between them. The CDR3 totals 11 residues.

The chain couples TRBV9 to TRBJ1-2; weak D call: TRBD1 (5 bases). Per germline, CDR1 SGDLS and CDR2 YYNGEE. V was pared by 3 bases and J by 4 bases, with 13 bases between. There are 14 residues in the CDR3. This CDR3 is CASSGLDSRYGYTF. The CDR3 nucleotides read TGTGCCAGCAGCGGACTAGACAGCCGCTATGGCTACACCTTC.

The chain is built from TRBV10-1 and TRBJ2-4; the match to TRBD2 covers 12 bases. The CDR3 is 18 amino acids. Germline CDR1 is WNHNN and CDR2 is SYGVQD (reference sequence). V was clipped by 0 bases and J by 1 base; unmatched bases: 4. The CDR3 coding sequence is TGCGCCAGCAGTGAGTCGACTAGCGGGAGTGGGGCCAAAAACATTCAGTACTTC. This encodes CASSESTSGSGAKNIQYF.

The chain has TRBV10-3 and TRBJ1-1; D unclear. Germline CDR1 ENHRY, CDR2 SYGVKD. Trimming took off 7 bases at V and 1 base at J, with 7 bases between the two ends. The CDR3 spans 12 residues. The CDR3 DNA is TGTGCCATCACACGTGAGAACACTGAAGCTTTCTTT. Encoded protein: CAITRENTEAFF.

V and J are TRBV6-5 and TRBJ1-1, with a possible D match to TRBD1 (6 bases). The CDR3 is 14 amino acids. The germline gives CDR1 MNHEY, CDR2 SVGAGI. The ends were cut back, 5 bases at V and 5 bases at J, with 15 bases in the middle. CDR3 nucleotide sequence: TGTGCCAGCAGTCAGAACCACAGGGATACTGAAGCTTTCTTT. It specifies CASSQNHRDTEAFF.

This clone showed up just once. Other DNA sequences within the sample encode an identical CDR3. The J gene is TRBJ1-5, the V gene TRBV7-2, with TRBD1 matching 9 bases. The CDR3 extends over 14 amino acids. Germline CDR1 reads SGHTA; CDR2 reads FQGNSA. V shed 5 bases and J 7 bases; nucleotides not matched to a gene: 6. Written as DNA, the CDR3 is TGTGCCAGCAGCCAACAGGGGGCAGGCCAGCCCCAGCATTTT. Translating gives CASSQQGAGQPQHF.

V usage is TRBV29-1 and J usage is TRBJ1-1; the D is unclear. Between the trimmed V and J ends, which lost 7 bases and 4 bases, there was a span of 16 bases. Germline V gives CDR1 SQVTM, CDR2 ANQGSEA. The CDR3 has 13 amino acids. CDR3 region: CSAHPGVGTEAFF. CDR3 DNA: TGCAGCGCCCATCCCGGGGTGGGCACTGAAGCTTTCTTT.